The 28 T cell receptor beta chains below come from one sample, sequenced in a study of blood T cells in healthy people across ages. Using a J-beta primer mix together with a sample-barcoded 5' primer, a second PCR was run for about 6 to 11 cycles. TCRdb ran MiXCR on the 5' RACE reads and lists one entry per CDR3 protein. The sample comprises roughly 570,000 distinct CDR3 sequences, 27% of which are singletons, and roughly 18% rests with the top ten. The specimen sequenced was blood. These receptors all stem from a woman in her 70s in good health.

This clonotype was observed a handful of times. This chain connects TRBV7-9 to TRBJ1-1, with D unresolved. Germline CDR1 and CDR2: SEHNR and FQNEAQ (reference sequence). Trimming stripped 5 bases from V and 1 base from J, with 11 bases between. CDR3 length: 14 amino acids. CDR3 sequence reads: CASSAGRENTEAFF. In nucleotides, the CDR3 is TGTGCCAGCAGCGCCGGACGGGAGAACACTGAAGCTTTCTTT.

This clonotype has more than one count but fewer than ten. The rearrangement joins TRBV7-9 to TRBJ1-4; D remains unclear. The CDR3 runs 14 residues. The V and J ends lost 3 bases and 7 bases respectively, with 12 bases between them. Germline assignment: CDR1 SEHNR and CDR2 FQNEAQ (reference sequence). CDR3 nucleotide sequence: TGTGCCAGCAGCTTTAGTATCTCAGGTGAAAAACTGTTTTTT. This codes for CASSFSISGEKLFF.

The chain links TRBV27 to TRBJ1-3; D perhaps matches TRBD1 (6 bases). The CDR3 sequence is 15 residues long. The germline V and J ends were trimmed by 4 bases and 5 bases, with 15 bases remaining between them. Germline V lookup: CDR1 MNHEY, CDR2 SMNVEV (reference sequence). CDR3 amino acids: CASSSVKTGRNTIYF. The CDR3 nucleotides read TGTGCCAGCAGTTCCGTAAAAACAGGGAGAAACACCATATATTTT.

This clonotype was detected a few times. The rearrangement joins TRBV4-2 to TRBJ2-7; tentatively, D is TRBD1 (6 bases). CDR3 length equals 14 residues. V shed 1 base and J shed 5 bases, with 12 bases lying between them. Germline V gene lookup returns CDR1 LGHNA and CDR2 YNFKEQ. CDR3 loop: CASSQAGDPHEQYF. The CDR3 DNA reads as TGTGCCAGCAGCCAAGCAGGGGACCCCCACGAGCAGTACTTC.

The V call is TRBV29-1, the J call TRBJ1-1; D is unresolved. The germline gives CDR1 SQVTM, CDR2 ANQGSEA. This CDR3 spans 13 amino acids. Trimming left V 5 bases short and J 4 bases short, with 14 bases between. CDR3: CSVLRPTGTEAFF. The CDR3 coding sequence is TGCAGCGTTCTTCGACCGACGGGCACTGAAGCTTTCTTT.

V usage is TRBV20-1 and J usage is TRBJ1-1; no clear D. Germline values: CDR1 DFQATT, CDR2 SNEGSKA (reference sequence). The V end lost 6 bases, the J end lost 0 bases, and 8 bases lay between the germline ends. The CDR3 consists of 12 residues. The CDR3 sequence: CSALAVNTEAFF. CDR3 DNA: TGCAGTGCGCTGGCCGTGAACACTGAAGCTTTCTTT.

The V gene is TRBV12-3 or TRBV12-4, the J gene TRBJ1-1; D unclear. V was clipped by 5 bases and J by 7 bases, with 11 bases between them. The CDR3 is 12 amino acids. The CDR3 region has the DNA TGTGCCAGCAGTGGGGTTTTGGGTGAAGCTTTCTTT. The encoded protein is CASSGVLGEAFF.

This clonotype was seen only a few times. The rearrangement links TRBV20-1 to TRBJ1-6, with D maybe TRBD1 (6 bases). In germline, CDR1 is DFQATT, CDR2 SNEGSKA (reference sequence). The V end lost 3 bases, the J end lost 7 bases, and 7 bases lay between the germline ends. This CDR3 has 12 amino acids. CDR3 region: CSARDSNSPLHF. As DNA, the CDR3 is TGCAGTGCTAGGGACAGCAATTCACCCCTCCACTTT.

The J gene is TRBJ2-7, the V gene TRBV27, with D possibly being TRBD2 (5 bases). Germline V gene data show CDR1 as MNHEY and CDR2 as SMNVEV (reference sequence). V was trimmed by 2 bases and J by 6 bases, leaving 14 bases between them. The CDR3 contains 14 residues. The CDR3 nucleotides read TGTGCCAGCAGTTTAAGAGGAGGAGGAATCGAGCAGTACTTC. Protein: CASSLRGGGIEQYF.

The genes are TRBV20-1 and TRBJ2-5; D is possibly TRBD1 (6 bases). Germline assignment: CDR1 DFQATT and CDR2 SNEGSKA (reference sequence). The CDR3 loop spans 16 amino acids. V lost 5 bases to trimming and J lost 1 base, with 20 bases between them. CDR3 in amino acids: CSAGGTSKTSQETQYF. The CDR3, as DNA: TGCAGTGCTGGGGGCACATCTAAGACAAGCCAAGAGACCCAGTACTTC.

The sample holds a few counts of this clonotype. The CDR3 coding sequence is TGTGCCATCGGGTACGGAACAGGGAGCGCAGATACGCAGTATTTT. This codes for CAIGYGTGSADTQYF. V is TRBV10-3 and J is TRBJ2-3; a possible D gene is TRBD1 (6 bases). The germline V and J ends were trimmed by 8 bases and 4 bases, with 19 bases remaining between them. The CDR3 length is 15 residues. Germline V gene sequence: CDR1 ENHRY, CDR2 SYGVKD.

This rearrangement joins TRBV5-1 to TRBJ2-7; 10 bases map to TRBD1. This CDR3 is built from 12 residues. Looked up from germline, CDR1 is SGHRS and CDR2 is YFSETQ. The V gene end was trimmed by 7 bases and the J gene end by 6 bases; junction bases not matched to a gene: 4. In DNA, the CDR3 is TGCGCCAGCGCCGGGACAGGGGCCGAGCAGTACTTC. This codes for CASAGTGAEQYF.

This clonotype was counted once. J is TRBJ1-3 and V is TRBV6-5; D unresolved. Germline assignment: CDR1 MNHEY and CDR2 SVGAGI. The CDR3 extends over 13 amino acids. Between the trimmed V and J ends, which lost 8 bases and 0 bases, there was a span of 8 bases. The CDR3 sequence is CASRAPSGNTIYF. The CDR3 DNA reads TGTGCCAGCCGGGCCCCCTCTGGAAACACCATATATTTT.

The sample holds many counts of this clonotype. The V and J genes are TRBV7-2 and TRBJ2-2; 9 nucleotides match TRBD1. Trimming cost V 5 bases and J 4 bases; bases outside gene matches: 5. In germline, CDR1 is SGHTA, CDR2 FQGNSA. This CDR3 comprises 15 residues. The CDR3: CASSPNRGPTGELFF. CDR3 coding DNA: TGTGCCAGCAGCCCCAACAGGGGGCCCACCGGGGAGCTGTTTTTT.

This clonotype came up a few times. The CDR3 sequence is CASSYGTGDQETQYF. CDR3 coding DNA: TGTGCCAGCAGTTACGGGACAGGCGACCAAGAGACCCAGTACTTC. The gene calls are TRBV6-2 or TRBV6-3 and TRBJ2-5; 8 nucleotides align to TRBD1. Germline CDR1 reads MNHEY; CDR2 reads SVGEGT. J lost 0 bases, V lost 2 bases, and 2 bases had no gene match. The CDR3 consists of 15 residues.

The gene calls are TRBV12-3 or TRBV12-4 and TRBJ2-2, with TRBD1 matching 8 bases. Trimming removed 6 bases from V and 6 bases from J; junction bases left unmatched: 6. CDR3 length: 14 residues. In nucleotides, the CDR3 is TGTGCCAGCAGGACAGGGGATATCGCCGGGGAGCTGTTTTTT. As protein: CASRTGDIAGELFF.

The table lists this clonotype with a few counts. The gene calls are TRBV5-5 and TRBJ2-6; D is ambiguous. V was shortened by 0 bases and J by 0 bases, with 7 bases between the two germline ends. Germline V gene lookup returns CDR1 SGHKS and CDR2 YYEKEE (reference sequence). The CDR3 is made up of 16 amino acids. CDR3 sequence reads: CASSLAGRSGANVLTF. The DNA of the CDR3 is TGTGCCAGCAGCTTGGCCGGACGCTCTGGGGCCAACGTCCTGACTTTC.

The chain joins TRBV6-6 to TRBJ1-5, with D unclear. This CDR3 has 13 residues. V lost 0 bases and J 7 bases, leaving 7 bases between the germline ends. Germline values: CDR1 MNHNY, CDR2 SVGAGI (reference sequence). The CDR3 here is CASSYSETQPQHF. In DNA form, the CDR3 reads TGTGCCAGCAGTTACTCGGAGACCCAGCCCCAGCATTTT.

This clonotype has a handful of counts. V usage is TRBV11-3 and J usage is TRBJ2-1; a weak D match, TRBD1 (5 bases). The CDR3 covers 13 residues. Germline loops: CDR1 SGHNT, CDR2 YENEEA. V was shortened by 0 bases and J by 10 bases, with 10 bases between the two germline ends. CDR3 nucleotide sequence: TGTGCCAGCAGCTTAGACATGGGGCGAGAGCAGTTCTTC. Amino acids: CASSLDMGREQFF.

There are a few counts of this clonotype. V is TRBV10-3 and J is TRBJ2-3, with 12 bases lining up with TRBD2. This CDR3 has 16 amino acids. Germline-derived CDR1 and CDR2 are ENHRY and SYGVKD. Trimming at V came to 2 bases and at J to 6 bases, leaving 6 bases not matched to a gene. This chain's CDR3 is CAISEPGTSGRDTQYF. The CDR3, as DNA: TGTGCCATCAGTGAGCCCGGGACTAGCGGGCGGGATACGCAGTATTTT.

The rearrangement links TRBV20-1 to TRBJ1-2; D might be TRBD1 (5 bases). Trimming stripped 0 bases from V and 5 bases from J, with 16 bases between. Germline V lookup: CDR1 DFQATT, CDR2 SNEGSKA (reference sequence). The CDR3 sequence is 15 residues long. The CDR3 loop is CSARDNLRGEYGYTF. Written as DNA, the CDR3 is TGCAGTGCTAGAGATAATCTGAGAGGGGAGTATGGCTACACCTTC.

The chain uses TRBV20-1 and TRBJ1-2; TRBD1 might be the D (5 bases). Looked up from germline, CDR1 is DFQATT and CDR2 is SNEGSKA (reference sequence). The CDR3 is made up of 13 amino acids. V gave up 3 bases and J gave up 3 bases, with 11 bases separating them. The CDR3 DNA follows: TGCAGTGCTAGGCGGGGGGTTGACTATGGCTACACCTTC. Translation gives CSARRGVDYGYTF.

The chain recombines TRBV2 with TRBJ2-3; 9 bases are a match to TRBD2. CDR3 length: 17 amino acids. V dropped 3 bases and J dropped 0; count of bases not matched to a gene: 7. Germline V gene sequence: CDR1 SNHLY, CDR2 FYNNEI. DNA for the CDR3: TGTGCCAGCAGTGAGGCTAGCGGGGACCCTAGCACAGATACGCAGTATTTT. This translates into CASSEASGDPSTDTQYF. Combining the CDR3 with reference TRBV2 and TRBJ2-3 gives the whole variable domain EPEVTQTPSHQVTQMGQEVILRCVPISNHLYFYWYRQILGQKVEFLVSFYNNEISEKSEIFDDQFSVERPDGSNFTLKIRSTKLEDSAMYFCASSEASGDPSTDTQYFGPGTRLTVL.

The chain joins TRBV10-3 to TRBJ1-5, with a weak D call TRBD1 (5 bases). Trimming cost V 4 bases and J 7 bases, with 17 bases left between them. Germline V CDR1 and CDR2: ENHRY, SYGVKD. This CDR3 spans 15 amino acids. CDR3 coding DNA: TGTGCCATCAGTGCCTTCGGCAGGGAGGAACAGCCCCAGCATTTT. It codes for CAISAFGREEQPQHF.

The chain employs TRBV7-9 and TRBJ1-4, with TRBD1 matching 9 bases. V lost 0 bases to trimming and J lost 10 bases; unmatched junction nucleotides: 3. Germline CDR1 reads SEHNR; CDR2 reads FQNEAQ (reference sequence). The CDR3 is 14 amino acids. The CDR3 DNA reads TGTGCCAGCAGCTTAGCGCCACAGGGGGCAAAACTGTTTTTT. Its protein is CASSLAPQGAKLFF.

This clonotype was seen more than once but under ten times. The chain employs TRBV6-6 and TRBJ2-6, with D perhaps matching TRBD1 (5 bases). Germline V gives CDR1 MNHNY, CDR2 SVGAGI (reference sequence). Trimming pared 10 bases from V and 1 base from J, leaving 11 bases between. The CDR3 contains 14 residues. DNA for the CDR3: TGTGCCACCTCTTGGACATCTGGGGCCAACGTCCTGACTTTC. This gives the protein CATSWTSGANVLTF.

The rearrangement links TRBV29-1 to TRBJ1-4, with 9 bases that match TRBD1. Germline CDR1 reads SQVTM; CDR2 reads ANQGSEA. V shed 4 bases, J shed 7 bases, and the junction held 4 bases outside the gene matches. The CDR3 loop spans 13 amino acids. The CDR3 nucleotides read TGCAGCGTTGGTGACAGGGGGTCTGAAAAACTGTTTTTT. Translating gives CSVGDRGSEKLFF.

The CDR3 is CASSLPGLAVYEQFF. In DNA, the CDR3 is TGTGCCAGCAGCTTACCAGGACTAGCGGTATATGAGCAGTTCTTC. The chain employs TRBV7-2 and TRBJ2-1; 10 bases line up with TRBD2. The CDR3 spans 15 residues. The germline gives CDR1 SGHTA, CDR2 FQGNSA. The trim removed 2 bases at V and 8 bases at J, leaving 6 bases unmatched.